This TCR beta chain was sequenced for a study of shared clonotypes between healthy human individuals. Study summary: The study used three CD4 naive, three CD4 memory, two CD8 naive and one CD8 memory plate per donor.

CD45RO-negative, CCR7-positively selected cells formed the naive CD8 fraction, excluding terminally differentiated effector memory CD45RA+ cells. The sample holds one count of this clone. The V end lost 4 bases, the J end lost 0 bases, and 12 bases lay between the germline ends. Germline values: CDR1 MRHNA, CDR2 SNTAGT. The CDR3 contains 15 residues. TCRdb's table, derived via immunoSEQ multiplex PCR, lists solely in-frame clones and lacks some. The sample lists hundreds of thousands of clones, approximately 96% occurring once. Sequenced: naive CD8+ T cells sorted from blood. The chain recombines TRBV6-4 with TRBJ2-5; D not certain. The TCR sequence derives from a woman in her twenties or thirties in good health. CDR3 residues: CASSGGVSNQETQYF. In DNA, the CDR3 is TGTGCCAGCAGTGGCGGTGTGTCGAACCAAGAGACCCAGTACTTC.